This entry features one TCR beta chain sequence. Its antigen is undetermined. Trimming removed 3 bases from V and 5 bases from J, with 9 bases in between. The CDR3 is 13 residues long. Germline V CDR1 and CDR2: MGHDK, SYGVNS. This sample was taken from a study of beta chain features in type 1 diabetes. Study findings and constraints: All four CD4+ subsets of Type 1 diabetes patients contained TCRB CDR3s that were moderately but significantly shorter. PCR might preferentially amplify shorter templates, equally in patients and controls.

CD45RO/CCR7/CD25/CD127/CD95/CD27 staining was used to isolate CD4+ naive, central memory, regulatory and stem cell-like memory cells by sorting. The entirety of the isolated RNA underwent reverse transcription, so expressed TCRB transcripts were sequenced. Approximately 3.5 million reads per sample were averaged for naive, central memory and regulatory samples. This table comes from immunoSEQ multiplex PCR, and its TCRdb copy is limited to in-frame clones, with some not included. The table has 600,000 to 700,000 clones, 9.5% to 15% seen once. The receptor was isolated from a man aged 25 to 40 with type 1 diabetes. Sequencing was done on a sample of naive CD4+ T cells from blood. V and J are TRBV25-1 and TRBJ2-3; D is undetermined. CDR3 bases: TGTGCCAGCAGTGACCCCAGTCGAGATACGCAGTATTTT. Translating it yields CASSDPSRDTQYF.